The rows below give T cell receptor beta chains drawn from one sample of a study of regulatory T cells in long-lasting Graves disease. TCRdb passed the multiplex PCR reads through MiXCR, listing each CDR3 protein once. This sample has 380,000 or so distinct CDR3 sequences, with roughly 17% found just once. These data also formed part of another study, on T cells in Graves' hyperthyroidism and ophthalmopathy.

This sample comprised peripheral blood mononuclear cells (PBMCs), obtained at new diagnosis, from a patient treated with antithyroid drugs. The receptors come from a young woman with Graves disease. CDR3s include the opening cysteine and the closing phenylalanine or tryptophan. The order of the fields is J gene, clone size, CDR3 length, D gene, V gene, CDR3 protein, CDR3 DNA. A D gene is named only where the DNA matches it firmly. Rows may omit the clone size; those that give it use once, few, many or a size class.

TRBJ2-1 | NA | 19 | TRBD2 | TRBV19 | CASSIRGTSGTLSYNEQFF | TGTGCCAGTAGTATTAGGGGGACTAGCGGGACCCTTTCCTACAATGAGCAGTTCTTC
TRBJ2-1 | many | 15 | NA | TRBV20-1 | CSARGTGSSYNEQFF | TGCAGTGCTAGGGGGACTGGGAGCTCCTACAATGAGCAGTTCTTC
TRBJ1-5 | many | 15 | NA | TRBV28 | CASSSPQLSNQPQHF | TGTGCCAGCAGTTCCCCACAGCTTAGCAATCAGCCCCAGCATTTT
TRBJ1-1 | many | 13 | NA | TRBV30 | CAWSVGGPREAFF | TGTGCCTGGAGTGTAGGAGGCCCCAGGGAAGCTTTCTTT
TRBJ1-2 | many | 15 | TRBD1 | TRBV5-1 | CASSLEGGAPYGYTF | TGCGCCAGCAGCTTGGAAGGGGGCGCTCCCTATGGCTACACCTTC
TRBJ2-3 | many | 15 | NA | TRBV18 | CASSPPSGPTDTQYF | TGTGCCAGCTCACCACCCTCTGGACCCACAGATACGCAGTATTTT
TRBJ1-2 | many | 14 | TRBD1 | TRBV9 | CASSVTDRVEGYTF | TGTGCCAGCAGCGTGACGGACAGGGTAGAGGGCTACACCTTC
TRBJ1-4 | once | 15 | NA | TRBV4-2 | CASSQEWQGDGKLFF | TGTGCCAGCAGCCAAGAGTGGCAGGGCGATGGAAAACTGTTTTTT
TRBJ2-5 | many | 12 | TRBD2 | TRBV2 | CAGRAAMETQYF | TGTGCCGGGAGGGCGGCGATGGAGACCCAGTACTTC
TRBJ2-1 | many | 15 | NA | TRBV6-1 | CASSAVSGSVGEQFF | TGTGCCAGCAGTGCCGTGTCGGGCTCGGTAGGTGAGCAGTTCTTC
TRBJ1-5 | NA | 14 | NA | TRBV19 | CASSISAGTQPQHF | TGTGCCAGTAGTATCTCTGCAGGGACTCAGCCCCAGCATTTT
TRBJ1-1 | many | 15 | TRBD1 | TRBV3-1 | CASSQGPGGTTEAFF | TGTGCCAGCAGCCAAGGTCCAGGGGGCACGACTGAAGCTTTCTTT
TRBJ1-5 | many | 14 | NA | TRBV30 | CAWSGGAGNQPQHF | TGTGCCTGGAGTGGGGGCGCGGGGAATCAGCCCCAGCATTTT
TRBJ2-7 | many | 16 | TRBD2 | TRBV11-2 | CASSLDGGAPNYEQYF | TGTGCCAGCAGCTTGGACGGGGGGGCCCCTAATTACGAGCAGTACTTC
TRBJ2-5 | NA | 17 | TRBD2 | TRBV5-1 | CASSSQGTSGARETQYF | TGCGCCAGCAGCAGCCAAGGGACTAGCGGGGCGAGAGAGACCCAGTACTTC
TRBJ1-1 | many | 14 | NA | TRBV5-1 | CASSLARGRTEAFF | TGCGCCAGCAGCTTGGCCCGGGGCCGGACTGAAGCTTTCTTT
TRBJ2-5 | many | 14 | TRBD2 | TRBV6-5 | CASSYSGGSETQYF | TGTGCCAGCAGTTACTCGGGGGGGTCGGAGACCCAGTACTTC
TRBJ1-6 | NA | 12 | NA | TRBV4-1 | CASSQGLSPLHF | TGCGCCAGCAGCCAAGGCCTATCACCCCTCCACTTT
TRBJ1-1 | many | 14 | NA | TRBV30 | CAWRGGLVNTEAFF | TGTGCCTGGAGAGGGGGGCTCGTGAACACTGAAGCTTTCTTT
TRBJ1-1 | NA | 14 | NA | TRBV3-1 | CASSHPQMNTEAFF | TGTGCCAGCAGCCACCCTCAGATGAACACTGAAGCTTTCTTT
TRBJ2-2 | once | 16 | NA | TRBV11-2 | CASSPGGDHNTGELFF | TGTGCCAGCAGCCCAGGGGGGGACCATAACACCGGGGAGCTGTTTTTT
TRBJ2-1 | many | 17 | TRBD2 | TRBV2 | CASSEDPTGGLRDEQFF | TGTGCCAGCAGTGAAGACCCAACGGGGGGGCTGAGGGATGAGCAGTTCTTC
TRBJ2-5 | many | 13 | NA | TRBV6-2/TRBV6-3 | CASRPPGQETQYF | TGTGCCAGCAGGCCTCCTGGGCAGGAGACCCAGTACTTC
TRBJ2-2 | NA | 15 | TRBD1 | TRBV9 | CASSVAGTAPGELFF | TGTGCCAGCAGCGTAGCCGGGACAGCTCCCGGGGAGCTGTTTTTT
TRBJ2-7 | many | 15 | TRBD1 | TRBV13 | CASSYRDRGLDEQYF | TGTGCCAGCAGCTACCGGGACAGGGGGTTAGACGAGCAGTACTTC
TRBJ1-2 | many | 11 | NA | TRBV30 | CAWVERGGYTF | TGTGCCTGGGTCGAAAGGGGCGGCTACACCTTC
TRBJ1-5 | many | 15 | NA | TRBV20-1 | CSARALYRNNQPQHF | TGCAGTGCTAGAGCCCTGTACAGGAACAATCAGCCCCAGCATTTT
TRBJ1-2 | few | 14 | TRBD1 | TRBV19 | CASSRDRGNYGYTF | TGTGCCAGTAGCCGGGACAGGGGGAACTATGGCTACACCTTC
TRBJ1-3 | few | 14 | TRBD1 | TRBV5-1 | CASSFGTGGNTIYF | TGCGCCAGCAGCTTTGGGACAGGGGGAAACACCATATATTTT
TRBJ1-2 | few | 14 | TRBD1 | TRBV20-1 | CSASPTGANYGYTF | TGCAGTGCTAGTCCTACAGGGGCTAACTATGGCTACACCTTC
TRBJ2-5 | NA | 16 | TRBD1 | TRBV5-1 | CASSSGTGEVGETQYF | TGCGCCAGCAGCTCCGGGACAGGGGAAGTCGGGGAGACCCAGTACTTC
TRBJ2-1 | many | 15 | TRBD2 | TRBV2 | CASSLDGRELYEQFF | TGTGCCAGCAGCTTGGACGGGCGGGAGTTGTATGAGCAGTTCTTC
TRBJ2-7 | NA | 13 | NA | TRBV14 | CASSQVSRGEQYF | TGTGCCAGCAGCCAAGTCAGCAGAGGCGAGCAGTACTTC
TRBJ1-5 | NA | 12 | NA | TRBV6-2/TRBV6-3 | CASSYFPQPQHF | TGTGCCAGCAGTTATTTTCCGCAGCCCCAGCATTTT
TRBJ2-1 | NA | 13 | NA | TRBV24-1 | CATSDPGTPNKFF | TGTGCCACCAGTGACCCCGGGACTCCCAACAAGTTCTTC
TRBJ1-5 | few | 15 | NA | TRBV27 | CASNPYPGHNQPQHF | TGTGCCAGCAATCCTTATCCGGGACACAATCAGCCCCAGCATTTT
TRBJ2-2 | NA | 15 | NA | TRBV9 | CASSVGPGGTGELFF | TGTGCCAGCAGCGTGGGTCCAGGCGGCACCGGGGAGCTGTTTTTT
TRBJ2-1 | many | 16 | NA | TRBV5-1 | CASSRETGGLDNEQFF | TGCGCCAGCAGCCGCGAGACAGGGGGACTAGACAATGAGCAGTTCTTC
TRBJ1-4 | few | 13 | NA | TRBV4-2 | CASTRGPNEKLFF | TGTGCCAGCACCAGGGGCCCTAATGAAAAACTGTTTTTT
TRBJ2-2 | many | 16 | TRBD1 | TRBV6-2/TRBV6-3 | CASSAGPGTGFGELFF | TGTGCCAGCAGTGCGGGTCCCGGGACAGGGTTTGGTGAGCTGTTTTTT
TRBJ1-3 | once | 15 | NA | TRBV3-1 | CASSQGGLAGNTIYF | TGTGCCAGCAGCCAAGGCGGGTTGGCTGGAAACACCATATATTTT
TRBJ1-1 | few | 13 | TRBD1 | TRBV19 | CASTYTPQGVPFF | TGTGCCAGTACCTATACCCCCCAGGGGGTCCCTTTCTTT
TRBJ2-7 | many | 11 | NA | TRBV28 | CASSSSGEQYF | TGTGCCAGCAGTTCCAGCGGCGAGCAGTACTTC
TRBJ1-1 | many | 15 | NA | TRBV4-2 | CASSQDGRFWDEAFF | TGTGCCAGCAGCCAAGATGGCAGGTTTTGGGATGAAGCTTTCTTT
TRBJ2-7 | many | 11 | NA | TRBV12-3/TRBV12-4 | CASSLGYEQYF | TGTGCCAGCAGCTTAGGCTACGAGCAGTACTTC
TRBJ2-2 | NA | 15 | TRBD1 | TRBV11-1 | CASSVGQGDTGELFF | TGTGCCAGCAGCGTAGGACAGGGGGACACCGGGGAGCTGTTTTTT
TRBJ1-4 | few | 14 | NA | TRBV9 | CASSISLSNEKLFF | TGTGCCAGCTCCATATCCCTCTCCAATGAAAAACTGTTTTTT
TRBJ2-5 | many | 14 | TRBD2 | TRBV9 | CASSVAGGLETQYF | TGTGCCAGCAGCGTAGCGGGGGGGCTGGAGACCCAGTACTTC
TRBJ2-4 | many | 17 | NA | TRBV12-3/TRBV12-4 | CASSHILAGIAKNIQYF | TGTGCCAGCAGTCACATATTGGCCGGAATAGCCAAAAACATTCAGTACTTC
TRBJ2-3 | few | 17 | TRBD1 | TRBV10-1 | CASSGLGTGTSTDTQYF | TGCGCCAGCAGTGGTTTGGGGACAGGGACCTCCACAGATACGCAGTATTTT
TRBJ1-1 | many | 12 | NA | TRBV4-1 | CASSHIQGEAFF | TGCGCCAGCAGCCATATACAGGGTGAAGCTTTCTTT
TRBJ2-3 | few | 14 | NA | TRBV10-3 | CAISESGQVHTQYF | TGTGCCATCAGTGAGTCGGGGCAGGTACATACGCAGTATTTT
TRBJ2-5 | many | 14 | NA | TRBV15 | CATSTRQAQETQYF | TGTGCCACCAGCACCCGACAGGCGCAAGAGACCCAGTACTTC